What follows are 2 T cell receptor beta chains derived from one specimen sequenced in a study of blood T cell repertoires in COVID-19. Libraries were prepared by immunoSEQ multiplex PCR; TCRdb keeps only in-frame clonotypes and omits some of them. The sample includes a few hundred thousand clones, about 86% of them seen just once. The specimen sequenced was peripheral blood. The source of these receptors is a man between 60 and 70 years old with acute or convalescent COVID-19.

This clone was seen only once. The chain has TRBV9 and TRBJ1-1, with D maybe TRBD1 (5 bases). Trimming removed 0 bases at V and 11 bases at J, with 14 bases between. CDR1 and CDR2 from the germline V gene are SGDLS and YYNGEE. This CDR3 is 13 amino acids long. CDR3 region: CASSVAEGRGAFF. CDR3 nucleotide sequence: TGTGCCAGCAGCGTAGCGGAGGGGCGAGGTGCTTTCTTT.

This chain connects TRBV7-6 to TRBJ2-7; a possible D gene is TRBD1 (7 bases). V shed 1 base and J shed 8 bases, with 24 bases lying between them. The germline V gene encodes CDR1 SGHVS and CDR2 FNYEAQ. CDR3 size: 17 residues. In DNA form, the CDR3 reads TGTGCCAGCAGCTTAGGGGGAGGACAGGTCCAGCTTAGTCAGCAGTACTTC. This gives the protein CASSLGGGQVQLSQQYF. Using reference TRBV7-6 and TRBJ2-7 for the parts outside the CDR3, the full variable domain is GAGVSQSPRYKVTKRGQDVALRCDPISGHVSLYWYRQALGQGPEFLTYFNYEAQQDKSGLPNDRFSAERPEGSISTLTIQRTEQRDSAMYRCASSLGGGQVQLSQQYFGPGTRLTVT.